The present entry profiles one T cell receptor (beta chain) with its context. This CDR3 has 15 residues. Trimming took off 0 bases at V and 7 bases at J, with 13 bases between the two ends. In germline, CDR1 is KGHSH, CDR2 LQKENI. The entry originates in a study of blood T cell repertoires in COVID-19. Study details: The samples span acute and convalescent COVID-19 from the United States, Italy and Spain.

All enrollees were roughly 18 to 89 years old and from roughly 26 US areas. Participants were placed into cohorts based on the clinical history they reported. In the authors' workflow: Amplification from reference gene primers served as the basis for estimated nucleated cell counts. Profiling relied on immunoSEQ multiplex PCR, and the TCRdb table lists in-frame clones only, not all of them. V and J calls and clone size are those listed in that table; D and trimming were worked out from the DNA. The sample has under 250,000 clones, 70% to 85% seen once. The sequenced material came from PBMCs or T cells enriched from blood (not recorded which). The V gene is TRBV18, the J gene TRBJ1-5, with D perhaps matching TRBD1 (5 bases). This receptor was taken from a woman aged 40 to 50 with acute COVID-19. The CDR3 DNA reads as TGTGCCAGCTCACCACCGGGGGGTAATGAGCAGCCCCAGCATTTT. Amino acids: CASSPPGGNEQPQHF.